This entry features one TCR beta chain sequence. The data were taken from a study of technical replicates of blood from a few donors. Trimming removed 8 bases from V and 9 bases from J, with 10 bases in between. CDR1 is MNHNS and CDR2 is SASEGT in the germline V gene. The CDR3 runs 11 residues. The assay was immunoSEQ multiplex PCR, and TCRdb's table has in-frame clones only and misses some. The profile shows tens of thousands of clones, about 92% of them singletons. The chain couples TRBV6-1 to TRBJ2-2; D possibly corresponds to TRBD1 (6 bases). Source material: PBMCs. This receptor was obtained from a human donor in good health. Some clones in this sample may be carry-over from other donors' samples. The CDR3 DNA reads as TGTGCCAGCGAGGACAGTAGGGAGCTGTTTTTT. Translating gives CASEDSRELFF.